Listed below are T cell receptor beta chains from one sample, sequenced in a study of blood T cell repertoires in COVID-19. This table comes from immunoSEQ multiplex PCR, and its TCRdb copy is limited to in-frame clones, with some not included. The table has over 450,000 clones, around 90% seen once; the top ten hold roughly 8%. Sequences were obtained from peripheral blood. The receptors stem from a woman between 45 and 65 years old with COVID-19, enrolled during active disease. CDR3s include the opening cysteine and the closing phenylalanine or tryptophan. A D gene is named only where the DNA matches it firmly. Some rows have no size entry. The others give once, few or many, or a class for an expanded clone.

size	D	length	V	J	DNA	CDR3
.	.	16	TRBV11-2	TRBJ1-5	TGTGCCAGCAGCTCTGCGACGGGATATAGCAATCAGCCCCAGCATTTT	CASSSATGYSNQPQHF
.	.	15	TRBV19	TRBJ1-5	TGTGCCAGTAGTGTAACCTCAGGGGGCAATCAGCCCCAGCATTTT	CASSVTSGGNQPQHF
once	TRBD2	15	TRBV7-7	TRBJ2-7	TGTGCCAGCAGCCCTTGGACTAGCGGGGGTTACGAGCAGTACTTC	CASSPWTSGGYEQYF
.	.	14	TRBV7-9	TRBJ1-6	TGTGCCAGCAGCTCCTTTCAGGGCAGCTCACCCCTCCACTTT	CASSSFQGSSPLHF
.	TRBD2	15	TRBV2	TRBJ2-1	TGTGCCAGCAGTCTACTAGCGGGGGCCCCCCATGAGCAGTTCTTC	CASSLLAGAPHEQFF
.	TRBD1	14	TRBV28	TRBJ1-1	TGTGCCAGCAGGGTGACAGGGGAAAGGACTGAAGCTTTCTTT	CASRVTGERTEAFF
few	TRBD1	17	TRBV4-2	TRBJ1-6	TGTGCCAGCAGCCGAACAGGGGGCGAAGGGCAAAATTCACCCCTCCACTTT	CASSRTGGEGQNSPLHF
.	.	13	TRBV7-9	TRBJ2-7	TGTGCCAGCAGCCATGGGGCAGCCTACGAGCAGTACTTC	CASSHGAAYEQYF
.	TRBD2	15	TRBV5-1	TRBJ2-1	TGCGCCAGCAGCGCCACCCCTCGGGGGGGGGCTGAGCAGTTCTTC	CASSATPRGGAEQFF
.	TRBD2	17	TRBV4-1	TRBJ2-7	TGCGCCAGCAGCGATCGTTCCTTAGCGGGGGGGCCGAGCGAGCAGTACTTC	CASSDRSLAGGPSEQYF
.	.	14	TRBV5-1	TRBJ1-1	TGCGCCAGCAGCCTGAGAGGGCGGGACACTGAAGCTTTCTTT	CASSLRGRDTEAFF
.	TRBD2	13	TRBV10-2	TRBJ2-7	TGCGCCAGCGCTAGCGGGGCCCCCTACGAGCAGTACTTC	CASASGAPYEQYF
.	.	13	TRBV19	TRBJ1-4	TGTGCCAGTAGTATAGGGGGAGGTGAAAAACTGTTTTTT	CASSIGGGEKLFF
once	.	13	TRBV4-1	TRBJ1-1	TGCGCCAGCAGCCAAAGTTTCGGCACTGAAGCTTTCTTT	CASSQSFGTEAFF
.	TRBD1	13	TRBV6-6	TRBJ1-4	TGTGCCGGGTCGGGACAGCTAAATGAAAAACTGTTTTTT	CAGSGQLNEKLFF
.	TRBD2	15	TRBV9	TRBJ2-5	TGTGCCAGCAGCGTTGGGAGGGTCGATGAAGAGACCCAGTACTTC	CASSVGRVDEETQYF
.	.	14	TRBV7-2	TRBJ2-2	TGTGCCAGCAGCTTGGGTCAGGGTCACGGGGAGCTGTTTTTT	CASSLGQGHGELFF
.	.	14	TRBV3-1/TRBV3-2	TRBJ1-1	TGTGCCAGCAGCCAACGGTCCGGGAACACTGAAGCTTTCTTT	CASSQRSGNTEAFF
.	.	13	TRBV3-1/TRBV3-2	TRBJ1-1	TGTGCCAGCAGCCTCGAGCGGGGGACTGAAGCTTTCTTT	CASSLERGTEAFF
.	TRBD1	13	TRBV18	TRBJ1-2	TGTGCCAGCTCACCTGGGACAGGGCATGGCTACACCTTC	CASSPGTGHGYTF
once	.	14	TRBV10-2	TRBJ1-3	TGCGCCAGCAGTCTACAGGGAATTGGAAACACCATATATTTT	CASSLQGIGNTIYF
.	TRBD1	13	TRBV6-5	TRBJ1-1	TGTGCCAGCAGGGACAGGGGGAACACTGAAGCTTTCTTT	CASRDRGNTEAFF
once	.	13	TRBV6-5	TRBJ1-1	TGTGCCAGCAGTACTGGGCAGTACACTGAAGCTTTCTTT	CASSTGQYTEAFF
.	.	16	TRBV18	TRBJ1-4	TGTGCCAGCTCCGCGGCGCGGGACGGGGTTAATGAAAAACTGTTTTTT	CASSAARDGVNEKLFF
.	TRBD1	12	TRBV12-3/TRBV12-4	TRBJ1-3	TGTGCCAGCAGCGTCAGGGGGAACACCATATATTTT	CASSVRGNTIYF
once	.	18	TRBV2	TRBJ2-3	TGTGCCAGCAGCGACGGGACCTTGGCGTCGGGAGTCACAGATACGCAGTATTTT	CASSDGTLASGVTDTQYF
.	TRBD1	15	TRBV6-5	TRBJ1-5	TGTGCCAGCAGCCCCTTGGACAGGGGAAATCAGCCCCAGCATTTT	CASSPLDRGNQPQHF
once	.	15	TRBV5-5	TRBJ1-2	TGTGCCAGCAGCCCGACGATTGCAGGTGGATATGGCTACACCTTC	CASSPTIAGGYGYTF
.	TRBD1	15	TRBV5-5	TRBJ2-1	TGTGCCAGCAGCTGGACAGGGGAGGTGGAGAATGAGCAGTTCTTC	CASSWTGEVENEQFF
once	.	13	TRBV19	TRBJ1-4	TGTGCCAGTAGTATAGGAGGGAGCGAAAAACTGTTTTTT	CASSIGGSEKLFF
.	.	16	TRBV19	TRBJ2-2	TGTGCCAGTAGTAGAGGATGGCACAGGGCCCCCGGGGAGCTGTTTTTT	CASSRGWHRAPGELFF
once	TRBD2	15	TRBV28	TRBJ2-5	TGTGCCAGCACTGAACTAGCGGGGGGCCAAGAGACCCAGTACTTC	CASTELAGGQETQYF
few	TRBD1	15	TRBV5-4	TRBJ1-5	TGTGCCAGCAGCCCCGACAGGGGGATTAATCAGCCCCAGCATTTT	CASSPDRGINQPQHF
.	TRBD2	19	TRBV7-8	TRBJ2-2	TGTGCCAGCAGCTGGCCCGGGACTAGCGGGGGATTGAGTACCGGGGAGCTGTTTTTT	CASSWPGTSGGLSTGELFF
.	.	14	TRBV7-2	TRBJ1-2	TGTGCCAGCAGCTCGAATAACAGGCCCTATGGCTACACCTTC	CASSSNNRPYGYTF
once	TRBD1	14	TRBV6-5	TRBJ2-7	TGTGCCAGCGAAACCCGCCAGGGGGCCTACGAGCAGTACTTC	CASETRQGAYEQYF
once	TRBD1	13	TRBV10-3	TRBJ2-1	TGTGCCATCGCCGGGACAGGGAATGAGGAGCAGTTCTTC	CAIAGTGNEEQFF
.	TRBD2	15	TRBV11-3	TRBJ2-3	TGTGCCAGCAGCCTAAGGGCGGGGGGGACAGATACGCAGTATTTT	CASSLRAGGTDTQYF
.	.	16	TRBV18	TRBJ2-3	TGTGCCAGCTCACCCTCGGGCGGGGAGAGCACAGATACGCAGTATTTT	CASSPSGGESTDTQYF
.	.	13	TRBV7-9	TRBJ2-1	TGTGCCAGCAGCTTAGCCCCGGGGAATGAGCAGTTCTTC	CASSLAPGNEQFF
.	.	11	TRBV6-5	TRBJ1-1	TGTGCCAGCAGTCTGTACACTGAAGCTTTCTTT	CASSLYTEAFF
.	.	13	TRBV5-1	TRBJ2-1	TGCGCCAGCAGGGCCGGGACCTACAATGAGCAGTTCTTC	CASRAGTYNEQFF
once	.	16	TRBV9	TRBJ2-1	TGTGCCAGCAGCGTCACAGAGGGACTGGGTTGGGATGAGCAGTTCTTC	CASSVTEGLGWDEQFF
.	.	11	TRBV30	TRBJ2-7	TGTGCCTGGACAGGGGTCGACGAGCAGTACTTC	CAWTGVDEQYF
.	.	15	TRBV7-3	TRBJ1-1	TGTGCCAGCAGCCTGTACAGCCTTCCGAACACTGAAGCTTTCTTT	CASSLYSLPNTEAFF
.	TRBD2	18	TRBV5-1	TRBJ2-3	TGCGCCAGCAGCTTGCGGGCTAGCGGGGGCCTAGGGGAAGATACGCAGTATTTT	CASSLRASGGLGEDTQYF
.	.	13	TRBV5-1	TRBJ1-2	TGCGCCAGCAGCTGGGGGGACGGCGGTGGCTACACCTTC	CASSWGDGGGYTF
.	TRBD2	16	TRBV19	TRBJ2-3	TGTGCCAGCACCCTGGGACTAGCGGGGGGGCCGGATACGCAGTATTTT	CASTLGLAGGPDTQYF
.	.	17	TRBV7-3	TRBJ1-1	TGTGCCAGCAGCCGTTTTGGGAGCCTCGGGGGGGACACTGAAGCTTTCTTT	CASSRFGSLGGDTEAFF
.	TRBD1	15	TRBV7-9	TRBJ1-2	TGTGCCAGCAGCTTACCCCAGGGGGCGGTTTCGGGCTACACCTTC	CASSLPQGAVSGYTF
.	.	17	TRBV4-1	TRBJ1-2	TGCGCCAGCAGCCAAGACCCCCCGGGGGGCGATAACTATGGCTACACCTTC	CASSQDPPGGDNYGYTF
.	TRBD1	13	TRBV24-1	TRBJ2-1	TGTGCCACCAGTGAGACAGGGTCCCGGGAGCAGTTCTTC	CATSETGSREQFF
once	.	15	TRBV7-9	TRBJ1-4	TGTGCCAGCAGCTTATCCGGGAACCAGCGGGAAAAACTGTTTTTT	CASSLSGNQREKLFF
.	TRBD1	16	TRBV18	TRBJ1-6	TGTGCCAGCTCACGACAGGGGTGGACCTATAATTCACCCCTCCACTTT	CASSRQGWTYNSPLHF